This TCR beta chain was identified in a study of blood T cell repertoires in COVID-19. Whole-study context: Sources were T cells, B-cell-depleted T cells, or PBMCs; the material itself was cDNA or gDNA.

This clone was detected ten times or more. CDR3 length: 15 amino acids. The germline V gene has CDR1 LGHNA and CDR2 YNFKEQ. Between the trimmed V and J ends, which lost 0 bases and 8 bases, there was a span of 11 bases. Measured with immunoSEQ multiplex PCR; TCRdb has only the in-frame clones, and not every one. The data hold approximately 59,000 clones, with roughly 81% observed a single time. This sequence originates from a man older than 75 with acute or convalescent COVID-19. V usage is TRBV4-2 and J usage is TRBJ1-6, with TRBD1 as a possible D gene (5 bases). The source material was peripheral blood. In DNA form, the CDR3 reads TGTGCCAGCAGCCAAGATATAGGGGAGGATTCACCCCTCCACTTT. Amino acid sequence: CASSQDIGEDSPLHF.